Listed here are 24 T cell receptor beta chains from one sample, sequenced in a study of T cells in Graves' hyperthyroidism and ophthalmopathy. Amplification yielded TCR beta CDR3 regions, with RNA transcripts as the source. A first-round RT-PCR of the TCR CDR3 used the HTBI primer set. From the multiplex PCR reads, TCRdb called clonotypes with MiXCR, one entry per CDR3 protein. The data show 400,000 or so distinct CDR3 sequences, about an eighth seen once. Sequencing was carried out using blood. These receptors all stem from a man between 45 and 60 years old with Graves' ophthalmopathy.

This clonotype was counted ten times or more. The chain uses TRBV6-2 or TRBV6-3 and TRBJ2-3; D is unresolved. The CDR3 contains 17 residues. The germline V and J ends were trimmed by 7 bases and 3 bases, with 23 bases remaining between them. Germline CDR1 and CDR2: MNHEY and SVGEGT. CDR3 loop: CASTYPTQRPSTDTQYF. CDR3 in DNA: TGTGCCAGCACCTATCCGACGCAGCGCCCCTCAACAGATACGCAGTATTTT.

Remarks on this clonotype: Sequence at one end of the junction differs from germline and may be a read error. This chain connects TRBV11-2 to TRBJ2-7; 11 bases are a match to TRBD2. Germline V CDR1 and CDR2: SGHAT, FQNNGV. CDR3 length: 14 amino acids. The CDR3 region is CASSLGSGRDEQYF. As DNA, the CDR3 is TGTGCCAGTAGCTTAGGTAGCGGGAGGGATGAGCAGTACTTC.

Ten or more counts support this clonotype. CDR3: CASSPGTGYSNQPQHF. In DNA form, the CDR3 reads TGTGCCAGCAGCCCCGGGACAGGATATAGCAATCAGCCCCAGCATTTT. V is TRBV7-9 and J is TRBJ1-5; 8 bases match TRBD1. Germline values: CDR1 SEHNR, CDR2 FQNEAQ (reference sequence). V lost 5 bases to trimming and J lost 0 bases; unmatched junction nucleotides: 6. The CDR3 length is 16 residues.

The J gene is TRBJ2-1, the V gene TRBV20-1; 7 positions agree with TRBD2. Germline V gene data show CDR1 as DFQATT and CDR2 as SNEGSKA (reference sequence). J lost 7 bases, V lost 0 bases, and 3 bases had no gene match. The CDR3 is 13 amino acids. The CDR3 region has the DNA TGCAGTGCTAGAGACAGCGGGACGAATGAGCAGTTCTTC. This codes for CSARDSGTNEQFF.

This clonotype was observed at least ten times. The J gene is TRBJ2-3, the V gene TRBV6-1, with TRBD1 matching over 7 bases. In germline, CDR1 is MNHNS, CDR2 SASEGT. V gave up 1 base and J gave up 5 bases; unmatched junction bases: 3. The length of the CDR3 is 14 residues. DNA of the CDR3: TGTGCCAGCAGTGAAGGACAGGGCAGAGATACGCAGTATTTT. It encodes CASSEGQGRDTQYF.

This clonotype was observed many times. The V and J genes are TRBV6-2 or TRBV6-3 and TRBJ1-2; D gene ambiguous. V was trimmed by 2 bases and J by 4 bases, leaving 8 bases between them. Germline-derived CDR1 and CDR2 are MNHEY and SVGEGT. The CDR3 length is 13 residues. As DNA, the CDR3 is TGTGCCAGCAGTTACGGACGGACCTATGGCTACACCTTC. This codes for CASSYGRTYGYTF.

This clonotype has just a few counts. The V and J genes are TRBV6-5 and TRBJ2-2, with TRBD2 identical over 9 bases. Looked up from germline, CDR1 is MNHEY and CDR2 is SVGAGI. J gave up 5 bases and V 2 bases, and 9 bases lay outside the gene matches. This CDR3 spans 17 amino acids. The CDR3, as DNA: TGTGCCAGCAGTTACACCCCCCCTAGCGGGATGACCGGGGAGCTGTTTTTT. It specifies CASSYTPPSGMTGELFF.

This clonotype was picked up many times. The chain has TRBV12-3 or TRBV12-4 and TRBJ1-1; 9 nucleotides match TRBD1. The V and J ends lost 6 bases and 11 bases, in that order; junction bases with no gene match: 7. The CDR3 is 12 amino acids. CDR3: CASRLGQGWAFF. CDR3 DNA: TGTGCCAGCAGGCTCGGACAGGGGTGGGCTTTCTTT.

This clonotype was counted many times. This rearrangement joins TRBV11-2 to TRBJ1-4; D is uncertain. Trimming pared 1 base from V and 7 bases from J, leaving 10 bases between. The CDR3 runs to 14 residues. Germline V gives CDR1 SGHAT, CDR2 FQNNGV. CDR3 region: CASSLVGPPEKLFF. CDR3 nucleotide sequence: TGTGCCAGCAGCTTAGTCGGTCCTCCTGAAAAACTGTTTTTT.

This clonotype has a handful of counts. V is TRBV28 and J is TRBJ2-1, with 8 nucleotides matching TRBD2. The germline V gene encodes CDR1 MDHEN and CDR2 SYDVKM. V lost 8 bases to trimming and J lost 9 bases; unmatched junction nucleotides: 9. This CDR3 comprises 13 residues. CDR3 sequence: CASAAGAELEQFF. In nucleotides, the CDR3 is TGTGCCAGCGCAGCGGGAGCGGAGCTTGAGCAGTTCTTC.

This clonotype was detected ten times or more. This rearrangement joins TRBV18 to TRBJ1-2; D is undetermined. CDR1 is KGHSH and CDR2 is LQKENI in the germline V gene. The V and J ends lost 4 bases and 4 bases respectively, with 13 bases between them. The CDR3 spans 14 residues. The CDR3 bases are TGTGCCAGCTCACTTGACGGAACCTTCTATGGCTACACCTTC. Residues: CASSLDGTFYGYTF.

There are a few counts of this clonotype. The CDR3 loop is CASSIGLGPFEAFF. CDR3 bases: TGTGCCAGTAGTATAGGCCTTGGCCCTTTTGAAGCTTTCTTT. The V call is TRBV19, the J call TRBJ1-1, with no clear D. Deletions cut 1 base from V and 7 bases from J, with 13 bases between. CDR1 and CDR2 (germline): LNHDA, SQIVND (reference sequence). The CDR3 has 14 amino acids.

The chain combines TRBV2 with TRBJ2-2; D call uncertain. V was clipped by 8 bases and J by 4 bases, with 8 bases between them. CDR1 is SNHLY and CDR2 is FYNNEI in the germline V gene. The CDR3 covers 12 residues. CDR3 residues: CASRQVTGELFF. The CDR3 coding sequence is TGTGCCAGCCGACAAGTCACCGGGGAGCTGTTTTTT.

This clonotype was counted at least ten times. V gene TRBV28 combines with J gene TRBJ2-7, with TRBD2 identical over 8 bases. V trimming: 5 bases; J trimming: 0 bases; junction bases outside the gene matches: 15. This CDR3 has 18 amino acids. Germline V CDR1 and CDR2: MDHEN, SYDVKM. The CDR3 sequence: CASSIAYRTSGPSYEQYF. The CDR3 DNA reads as TGTGCCAGCAGTATAGCCTATCGCACTAGCGGCCCCTCCTACGAGCAGTACTTC. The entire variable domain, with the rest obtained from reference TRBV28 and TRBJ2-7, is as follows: DVKVTQSSRYLVKRTGEKVFLECVQDMDHENMFWYRQDPGLGLRLIYFSYDVKMKEKGDIPEGYSVSREKKERFSLILESASTNQTSMYLCASSIAYRTSGPSYEQYFGPGTRLTVT.

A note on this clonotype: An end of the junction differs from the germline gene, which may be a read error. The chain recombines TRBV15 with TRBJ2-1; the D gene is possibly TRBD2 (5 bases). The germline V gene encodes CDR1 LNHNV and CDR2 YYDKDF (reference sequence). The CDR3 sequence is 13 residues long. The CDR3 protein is CTTSRGLDNEQFF. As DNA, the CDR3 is TGTACCACCAGCAGAGGGTTAGACAATGAGCAGTTCTTC. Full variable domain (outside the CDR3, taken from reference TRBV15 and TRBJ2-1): DAMVIQNPRYQVTQFGKPVTLSCSQTLNHNVMYWYQQKSSQAPKLLFHYYDKDFNNEADTPDNFQSRRPNTSFCFLDIRSPGLGDTAMYLCTTSRGLDNEQFFGPGTRLTVL.

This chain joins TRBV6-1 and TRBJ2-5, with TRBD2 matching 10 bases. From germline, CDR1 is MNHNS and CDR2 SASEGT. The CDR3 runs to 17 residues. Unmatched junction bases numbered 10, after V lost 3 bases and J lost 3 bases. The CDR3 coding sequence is TGTGCCAGCAGTGAGCAAGCGGGAGGGGGAGGAGAAGAGACCCAGTACTTC. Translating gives CASSEQAGGGGEETQYF.

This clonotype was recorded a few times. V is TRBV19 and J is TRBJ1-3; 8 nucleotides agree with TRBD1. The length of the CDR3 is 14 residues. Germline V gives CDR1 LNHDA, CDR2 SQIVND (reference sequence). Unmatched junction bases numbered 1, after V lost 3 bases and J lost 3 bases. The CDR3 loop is CASSMDRVGNTIYF. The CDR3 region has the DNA TGTGCCAGTAGTATGGACAGGGTTGGAAACACCATATATTTT.

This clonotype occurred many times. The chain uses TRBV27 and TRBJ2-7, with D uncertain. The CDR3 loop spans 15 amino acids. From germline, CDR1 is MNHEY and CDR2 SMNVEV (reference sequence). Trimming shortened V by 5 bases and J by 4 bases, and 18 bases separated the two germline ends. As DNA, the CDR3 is TGTGCCAGCAGTCCAACAGCCCACGGCGAGTACGAGCAGTACTTC. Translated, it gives CASSPTAHGEYEQYF.

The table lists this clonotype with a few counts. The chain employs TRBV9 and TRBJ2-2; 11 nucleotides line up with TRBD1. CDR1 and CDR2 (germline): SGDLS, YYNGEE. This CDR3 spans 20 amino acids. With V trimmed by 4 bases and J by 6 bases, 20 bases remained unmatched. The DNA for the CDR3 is TGTGCCAGCAGCCCCCAAAGCGGACAGGGGGCCTTCCTCTTAGCCGGGGAGCTGTTTTTT. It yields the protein CASSPQSGQGAFLLAGELFF.

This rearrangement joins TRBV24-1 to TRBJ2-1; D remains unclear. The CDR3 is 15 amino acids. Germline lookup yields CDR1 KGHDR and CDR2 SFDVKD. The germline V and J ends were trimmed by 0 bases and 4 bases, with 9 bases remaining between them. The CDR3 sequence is CATSDLGGKYNEQFF. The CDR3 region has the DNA TGTGCCACCAGTGATTTGGGCGGCAAATACAATGAGCAGTTCTTC.

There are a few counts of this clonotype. CDR3 bases: TGCGCCAGCAGGCGGCCAGAGACAAACACCGGGGAGCTGTTTTTT. Protein sequence: CASRRPETNTGELFF. The V gene is TRBV5-1, the J gene TRBJ2-2; D remains unclear. Deletions cut 5 bases from V and 2 bases from J, with 13 bases between. There are 15 residues in the CDR3. Germline V gene lookup returns CDR1 SGHRS and CDR2 YFSETQ.

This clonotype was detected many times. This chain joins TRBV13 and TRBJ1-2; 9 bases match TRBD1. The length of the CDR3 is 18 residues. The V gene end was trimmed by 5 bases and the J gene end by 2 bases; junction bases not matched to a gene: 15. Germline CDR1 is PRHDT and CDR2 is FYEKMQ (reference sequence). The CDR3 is CASSVNLGGDRENYGYTF. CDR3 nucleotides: TGTGCCAGCAGCGTCAACCTGGGAGGGGACAGGGAGAACTATGGCTACACCTTC.

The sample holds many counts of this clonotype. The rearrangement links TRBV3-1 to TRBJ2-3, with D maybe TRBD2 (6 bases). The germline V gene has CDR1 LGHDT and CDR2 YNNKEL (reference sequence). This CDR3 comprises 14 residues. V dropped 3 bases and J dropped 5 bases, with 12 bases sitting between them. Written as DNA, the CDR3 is TGTGCCAGCAGCCACACGGGAGATGGAGATACGCAGTATTTT. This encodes CASSHTGDGDTQYF.

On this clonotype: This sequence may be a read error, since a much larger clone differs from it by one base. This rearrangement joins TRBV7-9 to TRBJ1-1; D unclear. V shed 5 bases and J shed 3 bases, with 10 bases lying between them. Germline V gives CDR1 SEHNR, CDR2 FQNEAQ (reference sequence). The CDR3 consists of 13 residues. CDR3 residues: CASSHTRDTEAFF. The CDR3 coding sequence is TGTGCCAGCAGCCATACGAGGGACACTGAAGCTTTCTTT.